One and the same sample provided the 6 T cell receptor beta chains below, sequenced in a study of T cell responses to AZD1222 COVID-19 vaccine (dated by TCRdb to the early 2020s). The library was obtained by the immunoSEQ multiplex PCR assay. TCRdb stores this immuneACCESS table with in-frame sequences only. Part of the clones is absent; in the studies checked, under half of the shortfall reflects unresolved V genes, and no reason is known for the rest. For this sample the table gives about 110,000 clones, of which about 90% were detected only once. 6.2% of the sample is held by the ten biggest clonotypes. Per the publication, the time point label means: about 28 days (+/-7) after the second vaccine dose. The sample consisted of peripheral blood, taken 28 days after the second AZD1222 dose. The receptors shown here come from an adult who received the AZD1222 COVID-19 vaccine.

CDR3 loop: CASSQEASDYGYTF. CDR3 DNA: TGCGCCAGCAGCCAAGAGGCCTCTGACTATGGCTACACCTTC. The rearrangement joins TRBV4-3 to TRBJ1-2; D gene ambiguous. The CDR3 length is 14 residues. The germline V and J ends were trimmed by 0 bases and 3 bases, with 8 bases remaining between them. Per germline, CDR1 LGHNA and CDR2 YSLEER.

The chain joins TRBV19 to TRBJ1-3; weak D call: TRBD1 (6 bases). V lost 7 bases, J lost 6 bases, and 16 bases lay in between. The CDR3 loop spans 14 amino acids. The germline V gene has CDR1 LNHDA and CDR2 SQIVND (reference sequence). The CDR3 DNA sequence: TGTGCCAGTATGGGAGATACAGGGACAAACACCATATATTTT. Encoded protein: CASMGDTGTNTIYF.

V usage is TRBV6-2 or TRBV6-3 and J usage is TRBJ2-1; 14 bases agree with TRBD2. Germline V gene lookup returns CDR1 MNHEY and CDR2 SVGEGT. The CDR3 is made up of 15 amino acids. With V trimmed by 5 bases and J by 4 bases, 1 base remained unmatched. In nucleotides, the CDR3 is TGTGCCAGCAGTCGACTAGCGGGAGGGTACAATGAGCAGTTCTTC. This sequence encodes CASSRLAGGYNEQFF.

Only a few counts were recorded for this clone. The gene calls are TRBV27 and TRBJ2-2, with D uncertain. This CDR3 is built from 12 residues. The V gene lost 5 bases and the J gene lost 3 bases, with 4 bases spanning the gap. Germline values: CDR1 MNHEY, CDR2 SMNVEV (reference sequence). This chain's CDR3 is CASSLYTGELFF. Written as DNA, the CDR3 is TGTGCCAGCAGTCTCTACACCGGGGAGCTGTTTTTT.

The chain uses TRBV12-3 or TRBV12-4 and TRBJ1-1; D is ambiguous. V lost 1 base to trimming and J lost 6 bases, with 6 bases between them. The CDR3 loop spans 12 amino acids. CDR3: CASSLGTPEAFF. The CDR3 DNA reads TGTGCCAGCAGTTTAGGGACGCCTGAAGCTTTCTTT.

This sequence joins TRBV4-3 and TRBJ2-3; D unresolved. V was pared by 0 bases and J by 2 bases, with 12 bases between. The germline gives CDR1 LGHNA, CDR2 YSLEER. This CDR3 comprises 16 residues. CDR3 region: CASSQEPSPPTDTQYF. CDR3 nucleotides: TGCGCCAGCAGCCAAGAGCCCTCTCCACCCACAGATACGCAGTATTTT.